Below, 2 T cell receptor beta chains from the same sample are listed, as sequenced in a study of shared clonotypes between healthy human individuals (dated by TCRdb to 2018 to 2020). The method was the immunoSEQ multiplex PCR assay. TCRdb's version of the immuneACCESS table is confined to in-frame rearrangements and falls short of the full clone set. An unresolved V gene accounts for under half of the shortfall where checked; the remainder is of unknown origin. In all, the sample holds roughly 2.2 million clones, and over 85% of those were seen once. The top ten clonotypes cover 0.39% of the sample. The sequencing input was naive CD4+ T cells from PBMCs. Per the publication, the cell subset or site label means: CD45RA+ positively selected. These receptors originate from a man younger than 35 in good health. Some clones in this sample may be carry-over from other donors' samples.

Regarding this clone: At the DNA level, this CDR3 is encoded by other sequences in the same sample as well. The chain is built from TRBV2 and TRBJ2-1; 9 bases line up with TRBD1. V was clipped by 6 bases and J by 1 base; unmatched bases: 1. The CDR3 spans 14 residues. The germline V gene encodes CDR1 SNHLY and CDR2 FYNNEI. CDR3 DNA sequence: TGTGCCAGCAGAGGACAGGGGTCCTACAATGAGCAGTTCTTC. The encoded protein is CASRGQGSYNEQFF.

The rearrangement joins TRBV4-2 to TRBJ2-1; 11 bases match TRBD2. The germline V gene has CDR1 LGHNA and CDR2 YNFKEQ. Unmatched junction bases numbered 8, after V lost 1 base and J lost 9 bases. The CDR3 runs 16 residues. The CDR3 DNA reads TGTGCCAGCAGCCAAGGATTAGCGGGAGGGCCTGGTGAGCAGTTCTTC. Translated, it gives CASSQGLAGGPGEQFF.